This TCR beta chain was sequenced during a study of T-cell memory formation after mild COVID-19. Study-level background: Largely donor-specific TCR clusters were found. Findings and caveats of the study: Shrinking CD4+ clones resided mostly in CM and EM, and CD8+ ones in EMRA. Detection of some responders pre-infection suggested pre-existing cross-reactive memory T cells participated. Later expanders leaned CD4+, whereas day 15 to 85 contracting clones were balanced CD4/CD8.

About this clonotype: Its antigen is still unknown.

TCRdb re-analysed the 5' RACE reads in MiXCR, keeping a single row per CDR3 protein. The repertoire holds around 410,000 distinct CDR3 sequences, under 25% seen once, with around 13% in the top ten. The V gene end was trimmed by 6 bases and the J gene end by 3 bases; junction bases not matched to a gene: 11. The CDR3 is made up of 16 amino acids. V gene TRBV12-3 or TRBV12-4 combines with J gene TRBJ2-3; 8 bases map to TRBD1. Sample: PBMCs or a T cell subset sorted from them (not recorded which). The TCR was taken from an adult woman who had mild COVID-19 (a few samples of this study predate the infection). Cell type and time point are not known. The CDR3 loop reads CASRQTGARGTDTQYF. The DNA for the CDR3 is TGTGCCAGCAGGCAGACAGGGGCCAGGGGGACAGATACGCAGTATTTT.